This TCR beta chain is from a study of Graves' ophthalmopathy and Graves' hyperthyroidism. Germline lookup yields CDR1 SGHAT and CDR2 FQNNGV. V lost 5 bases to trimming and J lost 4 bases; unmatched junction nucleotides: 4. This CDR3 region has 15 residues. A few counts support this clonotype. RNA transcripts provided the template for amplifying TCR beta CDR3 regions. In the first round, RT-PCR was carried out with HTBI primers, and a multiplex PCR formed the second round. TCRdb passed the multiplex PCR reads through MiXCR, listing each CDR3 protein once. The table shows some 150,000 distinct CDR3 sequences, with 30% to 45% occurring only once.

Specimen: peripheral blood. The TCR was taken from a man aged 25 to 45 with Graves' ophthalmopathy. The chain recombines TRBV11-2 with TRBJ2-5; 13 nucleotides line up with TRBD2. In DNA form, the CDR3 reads TGTGCCAGCAGCACTTGGACTAGCGGGAGAGAGACCCAGTACTTC. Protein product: CASSTWTSGRETQYF.